This record concerns one TCR beta chain sequence. Specified time point: persistent/refractory GD, antithyroid drugs over 5 years with positive TRAb. There was RNA extracted from PBMCs, and the TCR library was made from it. This record comes from a study of regulatory T cells in long-lasting Graves disease. This CDR3 region has 15 residues. Germline CDR1 reads LNHNV; CDR2 reads YYDKDF (reference sequence). The V gene end was trimmed by 6 bases and the J gene end by 2 bases; junction bases not matched to a gene: 5. Assembly of TCR beta libraries relied on iRepertoire HTBI primers together with Arm-PCR of CDR3 regions. TCRdb called the multiplex PCR reads again in MiXCR, with one record for every CDR3 protein. Among under 350,000 distinct CDR3 sequences listed, around 20% were seen once.

The receptor's source is a female donor with Graves disease. The sequences come from peripheral blood mononuclear cells (PBMCs), collected when the disease was refractory, from a patient treated with antithyroid drugs. The chain combines TRBV15 with TRBJ1-3; 9 bases match TRBD1. In DNA, the CDR3 is TGTGCCACCAGGGGACAGGGCACGACTGGAAACACCATATATTTT. It yields the protein CATRGQGTTGNTIYF.